This T cell receptor beta chain emerged from a study of Ad26.COV2.S vaccination and SARS-CoV-2 variants. Study as a whole: In the study, Ad26.COV2.S was injected intramuscularly once, or twice 56 days apart.

Germline lookup yields CDR1 SGHDN and CDR2 FVKESK. V was pared by 0 bases and J by 2 bases, with 7 bases between. This CDR3 comprises 14 residues. This clone was seen just once. No antigen is known for it. Overall study results and limits: Vaccine and placebo groups showed comparable non-spike TCR breadth. Substantial breadth was reportedly displayed by spike-specific CD8+ and CD4+ T cell responses after vaccination.

Profiling relied on immunoSEQ multiplex PCR, and the TCRdb table lists in-frame clones only, not all of them. Among around 250,000 clones listed, approximately 90% were seen once. Sample treatment: about 20 received Ad26.COV2.S at low or high dose, single or two shots; about five received placebo; per-sample allocation not given. The study sampled participants on day 63 after the first vaccine or placebo injection. The administered vaccine (an Ad26 vector) expressed Wuhan-strain SARS-CoV-2 spike. The clonotype originates from a person aged 18-60 years who received the Ad26.COV2.S COVID-19 vaccine or a placebo. V and J are TRBV14 and TRBJ1-2; D not resolved. Source: peripheral blood, taken in a trial of Ad26.COV2.S vaccine versus placebo. The CDR3 bases are TGTGCCAGCAGCCAAGATCCGGAAAACTATGGCTACACCTTC. This sequence encodes CASSQDPENYGYTF. The full variable domain, in which reference TRBV14 and TRBJ1-2 provide the parts outside the CDR3, is EAGVTQFPSHSVIEKGQTVTLRCDPISGHDNLYWYRRVMGKEIKFLLHFVKESKQDESGMPNNRFLAERTGGTYSTLKVQPAELEDSGVYFCASSQDPENYGYTFGSGTRLTVV.